One and the same sample provided the 16 T cell receptor beta chains below, sequenced in a study of T cell repertoires in cytomegalovirus infection. These receptors are not linked to any known antigen. MiXCR, run by TCRdb on the reads, gives a single entry per CDR3 protein. The sample has around 110,000 distinct CDR3 sequences; over 9% are singletons. Sequenced: PBMCs, sequenced either directly or after in vitro stimulation (not recorded which). These receptors were collected from a human donor in good health (CMV status not recorded). Some clones in this sample may be carry-over from other donors' samples.

This clonotype was recorded many times. V is TRBV7-2 and J is TRBJ2-1; D perhaps matches TRBD2 (6 bases). V lost 2 bases to trimming and J lost 4 bases, with 9 bases between them. The CDR3 length is 14 residues. In germline, CDR1 is SGHTA, CDR2 FQGNSA. This chain's CDR3 is CASSLREQYNEQFF. CDR3 DNA: TGTGCCAGCAGCTTACGGGAGCAGTACAATGAGCAGTTCTTC.

This clonotype was detected only a few times. The chain combines TRBV11-2 with TRBJ1-6, with TRBD1 matching 7 bases. V shed 4 bases and J 9 bases; nucleotides not matched to a gene: 12. Germline V gene sequence: CDR1 SGHAT, CDR2 FQNNGV. The CDR3 has 16 residues. The CDR3 region has the DNA TGTGCCAGCAGCTCTAGAATGACAGGGATCGGTTCACCCCTCCACTTT. It is translated as CASSSRMTGIGSPLHF.

This clonotype was seen at least ten times. This chain links TRBV7-2 with TRBJ1-4; TRBD1 agrees at 10 bases. V was pared by 8 bases and J by 7 bases, with 7 bases of the junction left unmatched. Per the germline V gene, CDR1 is SGHTA and CDR2 is FQGNSA. The CDR3 sequence is 14 residues long. The CDR3 reads CASGRGQGSEKLFF. The DNA of the CDR3 is TGTGCCAGCGGAAGGGGACAGGGGTCTGAAAAACTGTTTTTT.

CDR3 amino acids: CASSPAQVETQYF. The CDR3 DNA follows: TGTGCCAGCAGCCCCGCTCAAGTAGAGACCCAGTACTTC. The chain uses TRBV7-6 and TRBJ2-5; D ambiguous. This CDR3 has 13 amino acids. V gave up 5 bases and J gave up 4 bases, with 11 bases separating them. CDR1 and CDR2 from the germline V gene are SGHVS and FNYEAQ.

This clonotype was recorded at least ten times. The chain links TRBV5-1 to TRBJ2-2; the D gene is possibly TRBD2 (6 bases). Germline V gene lookup returns CDR1 SGHRS and CDR2 YFSETQ. CDR3 length: 16 amino acids. V lost 5 bases and J lost 3, with 17 bases in between. This CDR3 is CASSPTSLSHTGELFF. CDR3 nucleotides: TGCGCCAGCAGTCCGACTAGTCTCTCACACACCGGGGAGCTGTTTTTT.

The chain has TRBV28 and TRBJ1-1; D remains unclear. The V and J ends lost 6 bases and 0 bases respectively, with 11 bases between them. The CDR3 is 14 residues long. CDR1 and CDR2 from the germline V gene are MDHEN and SYDVKM. The CDR3 coding sequence is TGTGCCAGCAGCTCTGGAGGTATGAACACTGAAGCTTTCTTT. Protein sequence: CASSSGGMNTEAFF.

CDR3 sequence: CASSERESYNEQFF. The CDR3 nucleotides read TGTGCCAGCAGTGAACGGGAGAGTTATAATGAGCAGTTCTTC. V gene TRBV6-4 combines with J gene TRBJ2-1; tentative D call: TRBD2 (6 bases). Germline V CDR1 and CDR2: MRHNA, SNTAGT. V was cut by 3 bases and J by 7 bases, with 13 bases left in between. This CDR3 is 14 amino acids long.

This clonotype was seen ten or more times. The chain recombines TRBV7-6 with TRBJ2-3; the match to TRBD1 covers 8 bases. Germline CDR1 reads SGHVS; CDR2 reads FNYEAQ. V lost 5 bases, J lost 3 bases, and 7 bases stayed unmatched. The CDR3 runs 15 residues. The CDR3, as DNA: TGTGCCAGCAGCCCCTGGGACAGGAGGACAGATACGCAGTATTTT. As protein: CASSPWDRRTDTQYF.

This clonotype was observed a few times. This chain links TRBV6-7 with TRBJ1-4; TRBD1 matches at 7 bases. TRBV6-7 is an ORF, with its function uncertain. The CDR3 runs to 15 residues. V lost 5 bases and J lost 6; bases outside the gene matches: 9. The CDR3 DNA reads as TGTGCCAGCAGTAGCTACAGGGGCGAATATGAAAAACTGTTTTTT. This translates into CASSSYRGEYEKLFF.

This clonotype was seen at least ten times. This chain connects TRBV24-1 to TRBJ2-3; TRBD1 or TRBD2 may be the D gene (5 bases each). This CDR3 is 17 amino acids long. Germline CDR1 and CDR2: KGHDR and SFDVKD. The V gene lost 0 bases and the J gene lost 0 bases, with 12 bases spanning the gap. CDR3 amino acids: CATSDLPRDGSTDTQYF. The DNA for the CDR3 is TGTGCCACCAGTGATTTGCCCCGGGACGGAAGCACAGATACGCAGTATTTT.

Only a few counts were recorded for this clonotype. The CDR3 here is CASSVAGDISEQYV. The CDR3 coding sequence is TGTGCCAGCAGTGTAGCGGGAGATATTTCCGAGCAGTACGTC. The chain carries TRBV6-5 and TRBJ2-7; TRBD2 aligns across 9 bases. J was trimmed by 6 bases and V by 5 bases; bases with no gene match: 8. Germline lookup yields CDR1 MNHEY and CDR2 SVGAGI. CDR3 size: 14 residues.

This clonotype appeared many times. V gene TRBV7-3 combines with J gene TRBJ2-5; 9 bases fit TRBD2. Per the germline V gene, CDR1 is SGHTA and CDR2 is FQGTGA. The V gene end was trimmed by 5 bases and the J gene end by 3 bases; junction bases not matched to a gene: 1. CDR3 length: 13 amino acids. This chain's CDR3 is CASSRLAEETQYF. The CDR3 DNA is TGTGCCAGCAGCCGACTAGCGGAAGAGACCCAGTACTTC.

The chain recombines TRBV9 with TRBJ2-5; TRBD2 aligns across 12 bases. The CDR3 has 16 residues. CDR1 and CDR2 from the germline V gene are SGDLS and YYNGEE. V trimming: 4 bases; J trimming: 2 bases; junction bases outside the gene matches: 6. The CDR3 here is CASSLGLAGPQETQYF. CDR3 bases: TGTGCCAGCAGCTTGGGACTAGCGGGCCCTCAAGAGACCCAGTACTTC.

This clonotype was found many times. V and J are TRBV19 and TRBJ1-5; no definite D call. The CDR3 has 13 residues. Deletions cut 9 bases from V and 9 bases from J, with 18 bases between. Per germline, CDR1 LNHDA and CDR2 SQIVND (reference sequence). The CDR3 spells CASSDEVLGPQHF. The CDR3 coding sequence is TGTGCCAGCTCGGATGAGGTCTTAGGGCCCCAGCATTTT.

This clonotype was observed at least ten times. The genes are TRBV7-8 and TRBJ1-2; no clear D gene. The germline V gene encodes CDR1 SGHVS and CDR2 FQNEAQ. This CDR3 spans 14 amino acids. The V end lost 1 base, the J end lost 4 bases, and 10 bases lay between the germline ends. The CDR3 here is CASSLGEKAYGYTF. The DNA of the CDR3 is TGTGCCAGCAGCTTAGGGGAGAAGGCCTATGGCTACACCTTC.

This clonotype has at least ten counts. J is TRBJ2-3 and V is TRBV7-2; TRBD2 is a possible D gene (6 bases). Deletions cut 5 bases from V and 0 bases from J, with 21 bases between. Germline loops: CDR1 SGHTA, CDR2 FQGNSA. CDR3 length: 18 amino acids. The CDR3 is CASSAHYPAGLSTDTQYF. CDR3 nucleotides: TGTGCCAGCAGCGCACATTATCCGGCGGGACTTAGCACAGATACGCAGTATTTT.